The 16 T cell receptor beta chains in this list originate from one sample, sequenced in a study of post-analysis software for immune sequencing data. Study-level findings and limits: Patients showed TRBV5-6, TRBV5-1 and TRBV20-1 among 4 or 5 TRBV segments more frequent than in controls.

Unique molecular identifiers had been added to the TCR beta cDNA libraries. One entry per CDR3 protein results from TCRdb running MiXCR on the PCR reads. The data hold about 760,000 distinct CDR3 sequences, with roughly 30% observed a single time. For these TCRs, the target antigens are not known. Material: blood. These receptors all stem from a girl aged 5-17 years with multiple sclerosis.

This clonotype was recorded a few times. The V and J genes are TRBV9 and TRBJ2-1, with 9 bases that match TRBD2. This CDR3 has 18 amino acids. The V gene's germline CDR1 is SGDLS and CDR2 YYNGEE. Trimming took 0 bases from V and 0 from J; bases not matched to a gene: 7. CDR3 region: CASSVGGGGLHSYNEQFF. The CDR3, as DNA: TGTGCCAGCAGCGTAGGCGGGGGGGGACTTCACTCCTACAATGAGCAGTTCTTC. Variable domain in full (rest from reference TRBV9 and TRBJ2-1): DSGVTQTPKHLITATGQRVTLRCSPRSGDLSVYWYQQSLDQGLQFLIQYYNGEERAKGNILERFSAQQFPDLHSELNLSSLELGDSALYFCASSVGGGGLHSYNEQFFGPGTRLTVL.

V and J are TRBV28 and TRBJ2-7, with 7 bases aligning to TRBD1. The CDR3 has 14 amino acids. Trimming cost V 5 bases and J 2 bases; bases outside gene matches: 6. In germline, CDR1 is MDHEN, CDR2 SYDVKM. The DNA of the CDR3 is TGTGCCAGCAGTCCCATGACAGGGACCTACGAGCAGTACTTC. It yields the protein CASSPMTGTYEQYF.

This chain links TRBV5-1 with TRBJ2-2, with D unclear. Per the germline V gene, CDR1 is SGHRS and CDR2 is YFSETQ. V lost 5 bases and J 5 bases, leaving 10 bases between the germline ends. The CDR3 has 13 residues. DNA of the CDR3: TGCGCCAGCAGTTCGAGGATAACCGGGGAGCTGTTTTTT. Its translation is CASSSRITGELFF.

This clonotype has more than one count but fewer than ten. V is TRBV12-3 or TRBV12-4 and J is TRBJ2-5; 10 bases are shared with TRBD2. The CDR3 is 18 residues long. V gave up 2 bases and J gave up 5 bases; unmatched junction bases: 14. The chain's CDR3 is CASSLPPWKREGRETQYF. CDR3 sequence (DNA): TGTGCCAGCAGTTTACCCCCTTGGAAGCGGGAGGGCCGTGAGACCCAGTACTTC.

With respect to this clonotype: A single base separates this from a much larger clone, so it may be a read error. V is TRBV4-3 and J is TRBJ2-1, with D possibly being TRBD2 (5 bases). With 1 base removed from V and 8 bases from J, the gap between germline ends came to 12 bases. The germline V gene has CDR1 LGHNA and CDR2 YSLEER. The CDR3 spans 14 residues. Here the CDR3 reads CASSQGSRRHEQFF. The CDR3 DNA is TGCGCCAGCAGCCAAGGGAGTAGGAGGCATGAGCAGTTCTTC.

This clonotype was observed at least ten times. CDR3: CASSYVLAGGTDTQYF. The CDR3 nucleotides are TGTGCCAGCAGCTACGTCCTAGCGGGGGGCACAGATACGCAGTATTTT. The rearrangement joins TRBV11-2 to TRBJ2-3; 10 bases line up with TRBD2. This CDR3 comprises 16 residues. With 4 bases clipped from V and 1 base from J, the junction kept 5 bases outside the gene matches. Per germline, CDR1 SGHAT and CDR2 FQNNGV.

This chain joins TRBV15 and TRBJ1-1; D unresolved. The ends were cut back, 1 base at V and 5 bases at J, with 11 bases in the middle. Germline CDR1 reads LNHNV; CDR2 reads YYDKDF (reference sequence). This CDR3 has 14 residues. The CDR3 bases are TGTGCCACCAGCAGAGGGATAGGGCGTACTGAAGCTTTCTTT. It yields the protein CATSRGIGRTEAFF.

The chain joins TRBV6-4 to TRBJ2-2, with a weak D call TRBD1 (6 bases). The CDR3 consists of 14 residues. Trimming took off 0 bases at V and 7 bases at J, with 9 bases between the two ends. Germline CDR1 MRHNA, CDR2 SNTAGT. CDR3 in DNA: TGTGCCAGCAGTGACTCACAGGGTGTCGGGGAGCTGTTTTTT. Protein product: CASSDSQGVGELFF.

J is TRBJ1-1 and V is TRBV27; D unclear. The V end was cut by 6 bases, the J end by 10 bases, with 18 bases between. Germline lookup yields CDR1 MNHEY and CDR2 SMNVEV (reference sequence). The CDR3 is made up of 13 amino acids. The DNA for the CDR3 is TGTGCCAGCAGAGAAAGCACGGTCGGGAGAGCTTTCTTT. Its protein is CASRESTVGRAFF.

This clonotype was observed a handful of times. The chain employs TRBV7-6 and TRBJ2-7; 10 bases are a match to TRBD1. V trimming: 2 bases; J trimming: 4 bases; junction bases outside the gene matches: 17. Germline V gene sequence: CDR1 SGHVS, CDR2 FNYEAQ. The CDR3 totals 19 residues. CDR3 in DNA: TGTGCCAGCAGCTTAAGAGGGACAGGGGTTTGGGGGTTCGGTTACGAGCAGTACTTC. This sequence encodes CASSLRGTGVWGFGYEQYF.

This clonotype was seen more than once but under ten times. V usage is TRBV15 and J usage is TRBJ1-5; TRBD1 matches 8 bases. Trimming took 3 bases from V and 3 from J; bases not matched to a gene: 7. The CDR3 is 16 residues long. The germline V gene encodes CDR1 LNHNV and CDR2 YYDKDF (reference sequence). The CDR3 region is CATSRGDRFFNQPQHF. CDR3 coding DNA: TGTGCCACCAGCAGGGGGGACAGGTTCTTCAATCAGCCCCAGCATTTT.

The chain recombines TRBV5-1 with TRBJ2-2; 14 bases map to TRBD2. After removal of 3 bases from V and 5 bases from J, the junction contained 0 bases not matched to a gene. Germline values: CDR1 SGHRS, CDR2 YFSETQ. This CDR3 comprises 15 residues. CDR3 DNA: TGCGCCAGCAGCTGGACTAGCGGGGGGACCGGGGAGCTGTTTTTT. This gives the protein CASSWTSGGTGELFF.

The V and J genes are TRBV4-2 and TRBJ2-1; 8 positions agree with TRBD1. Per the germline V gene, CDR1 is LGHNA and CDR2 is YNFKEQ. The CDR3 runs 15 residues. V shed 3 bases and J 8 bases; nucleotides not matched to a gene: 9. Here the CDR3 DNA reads TGTGCCAGCAGCCAGGGGACAGGTGGGGTCGATGAGCAGTTCTTC. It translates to CASSQGTGGVDEQFF.

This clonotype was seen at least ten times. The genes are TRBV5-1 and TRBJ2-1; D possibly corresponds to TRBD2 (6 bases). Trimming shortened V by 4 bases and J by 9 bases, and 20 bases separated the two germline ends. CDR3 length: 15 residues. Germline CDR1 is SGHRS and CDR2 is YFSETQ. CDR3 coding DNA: TGCGCCAGCAGCCTAGAGGGGACTCTGGAGGGTGAGCAGTTCTTC. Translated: CASSLEGTLEGEQFF.

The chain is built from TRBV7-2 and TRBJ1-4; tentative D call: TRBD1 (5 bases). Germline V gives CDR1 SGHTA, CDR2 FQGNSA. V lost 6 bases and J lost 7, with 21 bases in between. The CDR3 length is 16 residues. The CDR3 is CASRRAGPLLGEKLFF. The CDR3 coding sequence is TGTGCCAGCAGAAGGGCAGGGCCATTACTGGGTGAAAAACTGTTTTTT. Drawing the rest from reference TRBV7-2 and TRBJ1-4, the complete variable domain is GAGVSQSPSNKVTEKGKDVELRCDPISGHTALYWYRQSLGQGLEFLIYFQGNSAPDKSGLPSDRFSAERTGGSVSTLTIQRTQQEDSAVYLCASRRAGPLLGEKLFFGSGTQLSVL.

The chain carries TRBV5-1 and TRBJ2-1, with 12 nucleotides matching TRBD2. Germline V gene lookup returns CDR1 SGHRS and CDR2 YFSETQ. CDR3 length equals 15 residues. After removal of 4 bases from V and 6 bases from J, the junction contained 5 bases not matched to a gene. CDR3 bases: TGCGCCAGCAGCATCGGGACTAGCGGGTCCAATGAGCAGTTCTTC. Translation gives CASSIGTSGSNEQFF.